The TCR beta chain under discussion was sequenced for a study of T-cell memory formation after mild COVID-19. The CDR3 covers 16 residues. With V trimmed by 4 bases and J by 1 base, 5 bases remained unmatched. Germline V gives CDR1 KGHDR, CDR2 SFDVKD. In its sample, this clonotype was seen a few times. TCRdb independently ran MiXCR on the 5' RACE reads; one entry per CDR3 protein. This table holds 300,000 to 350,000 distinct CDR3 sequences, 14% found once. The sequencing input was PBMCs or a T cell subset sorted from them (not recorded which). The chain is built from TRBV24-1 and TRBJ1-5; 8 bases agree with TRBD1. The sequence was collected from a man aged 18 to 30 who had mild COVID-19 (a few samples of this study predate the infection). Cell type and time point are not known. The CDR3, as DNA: TGTGCCACCAGTGACAATCGACAGGGGAGCAATCAGCCCCAGCATTTT. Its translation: CATSDNRQGSNQPQHF.